These 32 T cell receptor beta chains were all obtained from the same sample, sequenced in a study of tumor-infiltrating lymphocytes in primary liver carcinoma. From 500 ng of total RNA, TCR beta-specific cDNA was reverse-transcribed using a constant-region primer. Employing slightly modified ARM-PCR, three nested multiplex PCR rounds were run, and these gave rise to the TCR beta libraries. The first two PCR rounds used TRBV1-TRBV30 forward primers with a C-beta reverse primer, around 10 cycles each. A single record per CDR3 protein comes from TCRdb applying MiXCR to the multiplex PCR reads. The sample consists of 150,000 to 200,000 distinct CDR3 sequences, 50% to 75% of them appearing once. They got blood RNA out of unsorted whole blood and also pulled out germline DNA. Sequencing used peripheral blood. The receptors shown here come from a man aged 35-49 years with primary liver carcinoma and hepatitis B virus infection.

The chain joins TRBV6-6 to TRBJ2-1; 13 nucleotides match TRBD2. J lost 9 bases, V lost 0 bases, and 2 bases had no gene match. Germline loops: CDR1 MNHNY, CDR2 SVGAGI (reference sequence). CDR3 length: 15 residues. The CDR3 DNA reads as TGTGCCAGCAGTTACTCGGGACTAGCGGGATTTGAGCAGTTCTTC. Translation gives CASSYSGLAGFEQFF.

The chain is built from TRBV11-2 and TRBJ2-6; perhaps TRBD1 as D (5 bases). Germline-derived CDR1 and CDR2 are SGHAT and FQNNGV. The CDR3 length is 18 residues. Trimming stripped 5 bases from V and 3 bases from J, with 20 bases between. CDR3 in amino acids: CASSLPRTQRGGANVLTF. The CDR3 DNA sequence: TGTGCCAGCAGCCTTCCCCGGACACAGAGAGGTGGGGCCAACGTCCTGACTTTC.

This clonotype turned up a few times. This chain joins TRBV10-2 and TRBJ2-7; 8 bases line up with TRBD2. This CDR3 has 13 residues. Germline V lookup: CDR1 WSHSY, CDR2 SAAADI. The V gene end was trimmed by 7 bases and the J gene end by 3 bases; junction bases not matched to a gene: 5. The DNA of the CDR3 is TGCGCCAGCACGGAGGCGGGGGGCTACGAGCAGTACTTC. It is translated as CASTEAGGYEQYF.

A few counts support this clonotype. The chain employs TRBV5-6 and TRBJ2-3; no firm D call. Trimming cost V 2 bases and J 2 bases, with 6 bases left between them. The CDR3 loop spans 13 amino acids. CDR1 SGHDT and CDR2 YYEEEE come from the germline V gene. The CDR3 sequence is CASSLSPTDTQYF. The DNA of the CDR3 is TGTGCCAGCAGCTTAAGCCCCACAGATACGCAGTATTTT. The full variable domain, with the rest looked up from reference TRBV5-6 and TRBJ2-3, is DAGVTQSPTHLIKTRGQQVTLRCSPKSGHDTVSWYQQALGQGPQFIFQYYEEEERQRGNFPDRFSGHQFPNYSSELNVNALLLGDSALYLCASSLSPTDTQYFGPGTRLTVL.

This chain uses TRBV28 with TRBJ2-5, with TRBD2 identical over 9 bases. This CDR3 is built from 14 residues. Germline V lookup: CDR1 MDHEN, CDR2 SYDVKM. V shed 6 bases, J shed 5 bases, and the junction held 7 bases outside the gene matches. The CDR3 DNA is TGTGCCAGCAGCCCGGGACTAGCTGGCGAGACCCAGTACTTC. Translation: CASSPGLAGETQYF.

The rearrangement links TRBV12-3 or TRBV12-4 to TRBJ2-5; D is uncertain. CDR3 length equals 12 residues. V shed 3 bases and J shed 5 bases, with 7 bases lying between them. CDR3 nucleotides: TGTGCCAGCAGTTTTGATCTTGAGACCCAGTACTTC. Translating gives CASSFDLETQYF.

In regard to this clonotype: A single base separates this from a much larger clone, so it may be a read error. This chain links TRBV11-2 with TRBJ2-7; 12 bases agree with TRBD2. CDR1 and CDR2 (germline): SGHAT, FQNNGV. CDR3 length: 14 amino acids. The CDR3 DNA sequence: TGTGCCTGCAGATCTCTAGCGGGAGGGTGGGAGCAGTACTTC. Translated, it gives CACRSLAGGWEQYF.

For this clonotype: The junction shows a germline mismatch at one end, possibly a read error. V gene TRBV12-3 or TRBV12-4 combines with J gene TRBJ2-1; 13 bases align to TRBD2. The CDR3 is 15 amino acids. CDR3 in amino acids: CANSFATSGRDEQFF. The CDR3 DNA is TGTGCCAACAGTTTTGCTACTAGCGGGAGGGACGAGCAGTTCTTC.

This clonotype occurred once. A much more abundant neighbour one base away suggests this may be a read error. The chain is built from TRBV10-3 and TRBJ2-7; the match to TRBD2 covers 7 bases. V dropped 6 bases and J dropped 2; count of bases not matched to a gene: 10. The CDR3 has 15 residues. The germline CDR1 and CDR2 sequences are ENHRY and SYGVKD. The CDR3 region is CAIREGTNGTYEQYF. The CDR3, as DNA: TGTGCCATCAGGGAAGGGACTAACGGAACCTACGAGCAGTACTTC.

The chain carries TRBV28 and TRBJ2-2; possible D gene TRBD2, 5 bases. This CDR3 region has 16 residues. The germline V gene encodes CDR1 MDHEN and CDR2 SYDVKM. V was cut by 4 bases and J by 4 bases, with 16 bases left in between. The DNA for the CDR3 is TGTGCCAGCAGTTCCCCCAGCGGAGGAAGCACCGGGGAGCTGTTTTTT. Its protein is CASSSPSGGSTGELFF.

This clonotype showed up just once. The rearrangement links TRBV4-1 to TRBJ2-3; D is perhaps TRBD1 or TRBD2 (6 bases each). Germline V gene sequence: CDR1 MGHRA, CDR2 YSYEKL. This CDR3 spans 18 amino acids. V was clipped by 2 bases and J by 10 bases, with 28 bases between them. The CDR3 bases are TGCGCCAGCAGCCAACCTTCAGGGGCAGGGACGCACAGGAGGGCGCAGTATTTT. Protein sequence: CASSQPSGAGTHRRAQYF.

The rearrangement uses TRBV6-6 and TRBJ2-3; 10 bases fit TRBD2. With 4 bases clipped from V and 3 bases from J, the junction kept 1 base outside the gene matches. From germline, CDR1 is MNHNY and CDR2 SVGAGI (reference sequence). The CDR3 runs to 14 residues. CDR3 nucleotide sequence: TGTGCCAGCAGTTCGGGACTAGCGACAGATACGCAGTATTTT. Encoded protein: CASSSGLATDTQYF.

Of note for this clonotype: A read error may be the cause here, since a much bigger clone is one base away. V usage is TRBV11-2 and J usage is TRBJ2-7, with D perhaps matching TRBD1 or TRBD2 (5 bases each). The CDR3 contains 15 residues. Germline V gene data show CDR1 as SGHAT and CDR2 as FQNNGV. Trimming took off 4 bases at V and 4 bases at J, with 17 bases between the two ends. The CDR3 region has the DNA TGTGCCAGCAGCTCAGGACGGGCAGGGAGTTACGAGCAGTACTTC. The encoded protein is CASSSGRAGSYEQYF.

The chain joins TRBV6-1 to TRBJ2-5; D might be TRBD1 (6 bases). Germline values: CDR1 MNHNS, CDR2 SASEGT. CDR3 size: 14 residues. Trimming pared 8 bases from V and 1 base from J, leaving 14 bases between. The CDR3 loop reads CASGTRGVQETQYF. Here the CDR3 DNA reads TGTGCCAGCGGTACCAGGGGCGTCCAAGAGACCCAGTACTTC.

To note about this clonotype: Germline is not matched at one junction end, which may reflect a read error. The gene calls are TRBV11-1 and TRBJ2-2; D might be TRBD1 or TRBD2, each matching 5 bases. CDR3 size: 14 residues. Germline V CDR1 and CDR2: SGHAT, FQDESV (reference sequence). This CDR3 is CASNPRGNTGDLSF. The DNA for the CDR3 is TGTGCCAGCAATCCGAGAGGGAACACCGGGGACCTGTCTTTT. The entire variable domain, with the rest obtained from reference TRBV11-1 and TRBJ2-2, is as follows: EAEVAQSPRYKITEKSQAVAFWCDPISGHATLYWYRQILGQGPELLVQFQDESVVDDSQLPKDRFSAERLKGVDSTLKIQPAELGDSAMYLCASNPRGNTGDLSFGEGSRLTVL.

Concerning this clonotype: Compared with germline, one end of the junction differs, possibly owing to a read error. The chain joins TRBV11-2 to TRBJ2-2; perhaps TRBD2 as D (5 bases). Germline V gene data show CDR1 as SGHAT and CDR2 as FQNNGV. The CDR3 runs to 16 residues. The DNA for the CDR3 is TGTGCCAGCAGCTTAGACACGGGATGGAACACCGGAGAGCTGTCTTTC. Its translation: CASSLDTGWNTGELSF.

The sample holds many counts of this clonotype. In DNA, the CDR3 is TGCGCCAGCAGCCAGCCCGGGACTAACTATGGCTACACCTTC. Translating it yields CASSQPGTNYGYTF. This rearrangement joins TRBV4-1 to TRBJ1-2; D not resolved. V was cut by 3 bases and J by 0 bases, with 8 bases left in between. CDR3 length: 14 residues. Germline V gene data show CDR1 as MGHRA and CDR2 as YSYEKL.

In this sample, this clonotype turned up once. The J gene is TRBJ2-2, the V gene TRBV11-3, with D possibly called TRBD1 or TRBD2 (6 bases each). CDR1 is SGHNT, CDR2 YENEEA, per germline. Trimming pared 0 bases from V and 4 bases from J, leaving 27 bases between. This CDR3 is 21 amino acids long. CDR3 region: CASSLELTVETLGGPTGELFF. CDR3 sequence (DNA): TGTGCCAGCAGCTTAGAACTGACAGTGGAGACGTTGGGGGGCCCCACCGGGGAGCTGTTTTTT. Full variable domain (missing parts from reference TRBV11-3 and TRBJ2-2): EAGVVQSPRYKIIEKKQPVAFWCNPISGHNTLYWYLQNLGQGPELLIRYENEEAVDDSQLPKDRFSAERLKGVDSTLKIQPAELGDSAVYLCASSLELTVETLGGPTGELFFGEGSRLTVL.

As concerns this clonotype: The CDR3 end shows no conserved phenylalanine or tryptophan, and so a read error is likely. The genes are TRBV4-1 and TRBJ1-5; D gene unclear. Germline V CDR1 and CDR2: MGHRA, YSYEKL. This CDR3 is 14 amino acids long. Trimming took 4 bases from V and 1 from J, leaving 8 bases between them. The CDR3 loop is CASSPSLSNQPQHL. The CDR3 nucleotides read TGCGCCAGCAGCCCCTCATTAAGCAATCAGCCCCAGCATCTC.

Regarding this clonotype: The germline gene is not matched at one end of the junction; a read error may be the cause. The gene calls are TRBV6-5 and TRBJ1-1; TRBD1 matches 7 bases. Germline-derived CDR1 and CDR2 are MNHEY and SVGAGI. The length of the CDR3 is 13 residues. The chain's CDR3 is CASSLDRDTEVFF. The CDR3 DNA is TGTGCCAGCAGTCTCGACAGGGACACTGAAGTTTTCTTT.

Details on this clonotype: Relative to the germline gene, one junction end is altered; a read error may explain this. The CDR3, as DNA: TGTGCCAACAGCTTGGTACACACCGGGGGGCTGTTTTTT. It yields the protein CANSLVHTGGLFF. The chain joins TRBV11-3 to TRBJ2-2; D possibly corresponds to TRBD2 (6 bases). Germline CDR1 SGHNT, CDR2 YENEEA. The CDR3 has 13 amino acids. Full variable domain (missing parts from reference TRBV11-3 and TRBJ2-2): EAGVVQSPRYKIIEKKQPVAFWCNPISGHNTLYWYLQNLGQGPELLIRYENEEAVDDSQLPKDRFSAERLKGVDSTLKIQPAELGDSAVYLCANSLVHTGGLFFGEGSRLTVL.

In this sample, this clonotype turned up a few times. The chain is built from TRBV6-2 or TRBV6-3 and TRBJ1-5, with TRBD1 identical over 11 bases. CDR1 is MNHEY, CDR2 SVGEGT, per germline. After removal of 6 bases from V and 7 bases from J, the junction contained 5 bases not matched to a gene. CDR3 size: 14 residues. The chain's CDR3 is CASSPWTGGQPQHF. The DNA of the CDR3 is TGTGCCAGCAGCCCTTGGACAGGGGGCCAGCCCCAGCATTTT.

In the case of this clonotype: A much larger clone differs from this one at a single base, so this may be a read error. The rearrangement links TRBV6-6 to TRBJ2-1, with D possibly matching TRBD2 (5 bases). The CDR3 sequence is 12 residues long. Per the germline V gene, CDR1 is MNHNY and CDR2 is SVGAGI (reference sequence). As DNA, the CDR3 is TGTGCCAGCGGTGGTGTGGCGGAGGAGCAGCTCTTC. This encodes CASGGVAEEQLF.

This chain links TRBV11-2 with TRBJ2-7; D gene ambiguous. This CDR3 has 15 residues. The germline V and J ends were trimmed by 3 bases and 12 bases, with 24 bases remaining between them. Germline V CDR1 and CDR2: SGHAT, FQNNGV. The CDR3 reads CASSLRSRLSYKRYF. Here the CDR3 DNA reads TGTGCCAGCAGCTTGAGAAGCAGACTCTCCTACAAGCGGTACTTC. Variable domain in full (rest from reference TRBV11-2 and TRBJ2-7): EAGVAQSPRYKIIEKRQSVAFWCNPISGHATLYWYQQILGQGPKLLIQFQNNGVVDDSQLPKDRFSAERLKGVDSTLKIQPAKLEDSAVYLCASSLRSRLSYKRYFGPGTRLTVT.

This clonotype was seen many times. The V call is TRBV29-1, the J call TRBJ2-7; TRBD2 matches at 8 bases. This CDR3 is 14 amino acids long. V lost 4 bases and J lost 0; bases outside the gene matches: 5. CDR1 is SQVTM and CDR2 is ANQGSEA in the germline V gene. The CDR3 reads CSVVERGSSYEQYF. The CDR3 nucleotides read TGCAGCGTTGTTGAGCGGGGGAGCTCCTACGAGCAGTACTTC.

With respect to this clonotype: Because it lacks the conserved phenylalanine or tryptophan at the end, this CDR3 is likely a read error. V and J are TRBV11-2 and TRBJ1-2, with a possible D match to TRBD1 (5 bases). CDR3 length: 14 amino acids. Germline V gene sequence: CDR1 SGHAT, CDR2 FQNNGV. The CDR3 region has the DNA TGTGCCAGCAGCTTAGAGAACAGGAACTATGGTTACACCTAC. Encoded protein: CASSLENRNYGYTY.

This clonotype was seen ten or more times. V and J are TRBV11-2 and TRBJ2-4; 11 positions match TRBD2. CDR3 length: 15 amino acids. The ends lost 3 bases at V and 11 bases at J; junction bases unmatched: 9. Per the germline V gene, CDR1 is SGHAT and CDR2 is FQNNGV. The CDR3 is CASSLDSLGLAVQYF. CDR3 nucleotide sequence: TGTGCCAGCAGCTTGGATTCGCTGGGACTAGCGGTTCAGTACTTC.

A remark on this clonotype: The missing conserved phenylalanine or tryptophan at the end of this CDR3 makes a read error likely. J is TRBJ1-1 and V is TRBV6-1, with D hard to call. The CDR3 loop spans 19 amino acids. From germline, CDR1 is MNHNS and CDR2 SASEGT. V was shortened by 0 bases and J by 0 bases, with 20 bases between the two germline ends. CDR3 in DNA: TGTGCCAGCAGTGAAGCGCTCTTTTTTAACAGCCCCATGAACACTGAAGCTTTCCTT. This sequence encodes CASSEALFFNSPMNTEAFL.

As for this clonotype: At one end, the junction sequence differs from germline, possibly due to a read error. V gene TRBV11-2 combines with J gene TRBJ2-1, with a tentative D call TRBD2 (5 bases). The CDR3 has 15 residues. Germline V gene sequence: CDR1 SGHAT, CDR2 FQNNGV. The CDR3 loop is CASSLGASWTNEQFF. The CDR3 DNA reads as TGTGCCAGCAGCTTAGGAGCTAGCTGGACCAATGAGCAATTCTTC. Full variable domain (missing parts from reference TRBV11-2 and TRBJ2-1): EAGVAQSPRYKIIEKRQSVAFWCNPISGHATLYWYQQILGQGPKLLIQFQNNGVVDDSQLPKDRFSAERLKGVDSTLKIQPAKLEDSAVYLCASSLGASWTNEQFFGPGTRLTVL.

As concerns this clonotype: A clone one base away is much larger, so this may be a read error. The rearrangement links TRBV11-2 to TRBJ1-3; D not resolved. Germline V lookup: CDR1 SGHAT, CDR2 FQNNGV. CDR3 length: 14 residues. CDR3 sequence reads: CSSSLDSSGNTIYF. For the CDR3, the DNA is TGTTCCAGCAGCTTAGATAGCTCTGGAAACACCATATATTTT.

As DNA, the CDR3 is TGTGCCACCTTAGACCACAGGGGCGAGCAGTACTTC. Translation: CATLDHRGEQYF. This chain uses TRBV28 with TRBJ2-7, with 7 bases that match TRBD1. The CDR3 runs 12 residues. Looked up from germline, CDR1 is MDHEN and CDR2 is SYDVKM. The junction had 9 bases not matched to a gene; V was cut back by 10 bases and J by 6 bases.

On this clonotype: This is likely a read error, given that the CDR3 carries no conserved phenylalanine or tryptophan at its end. V gene TRBV12-3 or TRBV12-4 combines with J gene TRBJ1-1; 10 bases fit TRBD1. The length of the CDR3 is 14 residues. V dropped 8 bases and J dropped 5; count of bases not matched to a gene: 8. The CDR3 region has the DNA TGTGCCAGCCGACGACAGGGGGCAGGGACTGAAGCTTTCTCT. Translating it yields CASRRQGAGTEAFS.